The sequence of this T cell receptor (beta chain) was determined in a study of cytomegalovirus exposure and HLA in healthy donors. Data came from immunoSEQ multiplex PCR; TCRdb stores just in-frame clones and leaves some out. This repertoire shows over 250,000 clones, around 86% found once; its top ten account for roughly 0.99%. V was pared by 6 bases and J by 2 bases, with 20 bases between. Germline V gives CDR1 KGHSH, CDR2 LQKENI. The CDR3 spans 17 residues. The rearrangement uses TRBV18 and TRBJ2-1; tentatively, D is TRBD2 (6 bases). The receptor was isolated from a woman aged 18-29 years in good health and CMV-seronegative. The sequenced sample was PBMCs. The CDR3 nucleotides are TGTGCCAGCTCCCCAATAGACGGGAGAGGTACCTACAATGAGCAGTTCTTC. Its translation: CASSPIDGRGTYNEQFF.